The rows below give T cell receptor beta chains drawn from one sample of a study of T cell changes during pregnancy in multiple sclerosis. Assay: immunoSEQ multiplex PCR; the TCRdb copy retains only in-frame clones and omits some. This sample has 41,000 or so clones, with over 90% found just once. Sequences were derived from CD8+ T cells from peripheral blood mononuclear cells, sampled in the third trimester of pregnancy. Receptors originate from a female donor with multiple sclerosis, enrolled in a pregnancy study. Both conserved end residues are part of each CDR3. Each record gives: D gene, J gene, clone size, V gene, CDR3 protein, CDR3 DNA. A D gene is named only where the DNA matches it firmly. The size entry is marked missing in some rows and otherwise reads once, few, many or a size class.

d_gene: TRBD2
j_gene: TRBJ2-3
abundance: -
v_gene: TRBV27
CDR3aa: CASSSLAGTDTQYF
CDR3nt: TGTGCCAGCAGCAGTCTAGCGGGCACAGATACGCAGTATTTT

d_gene: -
j_gene: TRBJ1-1
abundance: -
v_gene: TRBV11-2
CDR3aa: CASSLEDSYTEAFF
CDR3nt: TGTGCCAGCAGCTTAGAAGACAGTTACACTGAAGCTTTCTTT

d_gene: TRBD2
j_gene: TRBJ2-1
abundance: -
v_gene: TRBV7-9
CDR3aa: CASSLISGSEQFF
CDR3nt: TGTGCCAGCAGCTTAATTAGCGGGAGTGAGCAGTTCTTC

d_gene: TRBD2
j_gene: TRBJ2-1
abundance: few
v_gene: TRBV27
CDR3aa: CASSSRSSGSTYNEQFF
CDR3nt: TGTGCCAGCAGTTCAAGATCTAGCGGTTCGACCTACAATGAGCAGTTCTTC

d_gene: -
j_gene: TRBJ1-6
abundance: -
v_gene: TRBV6-1
CDR3aa: CASSEGTVSSPLHF
CDR3nt: TGTGCCAGCAGTGAAGGGACAGTCTCCTCACCCCTCCACTTT

d_gene: TRBD1
j_gene: TRBJ1-4
abundance: -
v_gene: TRBV2
CDR3aa: CASSLLWTGNNEKLFF
CDR3nt: TGTGCCAGCAGTCTACTTTGGACAGGGAATAATGAAAAACTGTTTTTT

d_gene: -
j_gene: TRBJ1-3
abundance: -
v_gene: TRBV13
CDR3aa: CASSLWGVNSGNTIYF
CDR3nt: TGTGCCAGCAGCTTGTGGGGAGTTAACTCTGGAAACACCATATATTTT

d_gene: -
j_gene: TRBJ2-7
abundance: -
v_gene: TRBV7-3
CDR3aa: CASLTGTNPIAGEQYF
CDR3nt: TGTGCCAGCCTTACGGGTACCAACCCGATTGCGGGGGAGCAGTACTTC

d_gene: TRBD2
j_gene: TRBJ2-5
abundance: -
v_gene: TRBV7-9
CDR3aa: CASSYGLAGGPGRETQYF
CDR3nt: TGTGCCAGCAGCTACGGACTAGCGGGGGGGCCAGGGCGAGAGACCCAGTACTTC

d_gene: -
j_gene: TRBJ1-4
abundance: -
v_gene: TRBV4-1
CDR3aa: CASSQETAAAGVNEKLFF
CDR3nt: TGCGCCAGCAGCCAAGAAACGGCCGCGGCGGGGGTAAATGAAAAACTGTTTTTT

d_gene: TRBD1
j_gene: TRBJ1-1
abundance: -
v_gene: TRBV5-1
CDR3aa: CASSPGQGRANTEAFF
CDR3nt: TGCGCCAGCAGCCCGGGACAGGGCCGGGCGAACACTGAAGCTTTCTTT

d_gene: TRBD1
j_gene: TRBJ2-1
abundance: -
v_gene: TRBV7-3
CDR3aa: CASSLEDRVYNEQFF
CDR3nt: TGTGCCAGCAGCTTGGAGGACAGGGTCTACAATGAGCAGTTCTTC

d_gene: TRBD1
j_gene: TRBJ2-5
abundance: -
v_gene: TRBV7-3
CDR3aa: CASSLFGRGSLGETQYF
CDR3nt: TGTGCCAGCAGCTTATTCGGCAGGGGGAGTTTGGGAGAGACCCAGTACTTC

d_gene: TRBD2
j_gene: TRBJ2-5
abundance: -
v_gene: TRBV5-6
CDR3aa: CASSLRLAGGFQETQYF
CDR3nt: TGTGCCAGCAGCTTGCGACTAGCGGGAGGTTTCCAAGAGACCCAGTACTTC

d_gene: TRBD2
j_gene: TRBJ2-3
abundance: -
v_gene: TRBV5-1
CDR3aa: CASSLPGGPDTQYF
CDR3nt: TGCGCCAGCAGCTTACCGGGGGGGCCAGATACGCAGTATTTT

d_gene: TRBD1
j_gene: TRBJ2-2
abundance: -
v_gene: TRBV6-1
CDR3aa: CASSEDLATGMNTGELFF
CDR3nt: TGTGCCAGCAGTGAAGACCTGGCGACAGGGATGAACACCGGGGAGCTGTTTTTT

d_gene: TRBD1
j_gene: TRBJ2-5
abundance: -
v_gene: TRBV7-9
CDR3aa: CASSPPRQGRETQYF
CDR3nt: TGTGCCAGCAGCCCCCCAAGACAGGGGAGAGAGACCCAGTACTTC

d_gene: -
j_gene: TRBJ2-7
abundance: -
v_gene: TRBV7-6
CDR3aa: CASSLGAGGTYEQYF
CDR3nt: TGTGCCAGCAGCTTAGGGGCAGGGGGGACCTACGAGCAGTACTTC

d_gene: -
j_gene: TRBJ2-1
abundance: -
v_gene: TRBV5-1
CDR3aa: CASSLGGDYNEQFF
CDR3nt: TGCGCCAGCAGCTTGGGTGGAGACTACAATGAGCAGTTCTTC

d_gene: TRBD1
j_gene: TRBJ2-7
abundance: once
v_gene: TRBV4-1
CDR3aa: CASSQGTGGSYEQYF
CDR3nt: TGCGCCAGCAGCCAAGGTACAGGGGGCTCCTACGAGCAGTACTTC

d_gene: -
j_gene: TRBJ1-6
abundance: -
v_gene: TRBV4-3
CDR3aa: CASSQDTGVDSPLHF
CDR3nt: TGCGCCAGCAGCCAAGACACGGGGGTGGATTCACCCCTCCACTTT

d_gene: -
j_gene: TRBJ2-7
abundance: -
v_gene: TRBV9
CDR3aa: CASGGRDYEQYF
CDR3nt: TGTGCCAGCGGAGGACGGGACTACGAGCAGTACTTC

d_gene: -
j_gene: TRBJ2-7
abundance: -
v_gene: TRBV12-1
CDR3aa: CASSFRIKTSGRATGSYEQYF
CDR3nt: TGTGCCAGCAGCTTCCGAATCAAGACTAGCGGGAGGGCCACCGGGTCCTACGAGCAGTACTTC

d_gene: TRBD2
j_gene: TRBJ2-5
abundance: -
v_gene: TRBV7-9
CDR3aa: CASSPGGSGTETQYF
CDR3nt: TGTGCCAGCAGCCCCGGAGGTAGCGGGACGGAGACCCAGTACTTC

d_gene: TRBD2
j_gene: TRBJ2-3
abundance: -
v_gene: TRBV2
CDR3aa: CASSEGNSGMTDTQYF
CDR3nt: TGTGCCAGCAGTGAGGGGAATAGCGGGATGACAGATACGCAGTATTTT

d_gene: TRBD2
j_gene: TRBJ2-1
abundance: -
v_gene: TRBV6-1
CDR3aa: CASSELAGGYNEQFF
CDR3nt: TGTGCCAGCAGTGAACTAGCGGGAGGCTACAATGAGCAGTTCTTC